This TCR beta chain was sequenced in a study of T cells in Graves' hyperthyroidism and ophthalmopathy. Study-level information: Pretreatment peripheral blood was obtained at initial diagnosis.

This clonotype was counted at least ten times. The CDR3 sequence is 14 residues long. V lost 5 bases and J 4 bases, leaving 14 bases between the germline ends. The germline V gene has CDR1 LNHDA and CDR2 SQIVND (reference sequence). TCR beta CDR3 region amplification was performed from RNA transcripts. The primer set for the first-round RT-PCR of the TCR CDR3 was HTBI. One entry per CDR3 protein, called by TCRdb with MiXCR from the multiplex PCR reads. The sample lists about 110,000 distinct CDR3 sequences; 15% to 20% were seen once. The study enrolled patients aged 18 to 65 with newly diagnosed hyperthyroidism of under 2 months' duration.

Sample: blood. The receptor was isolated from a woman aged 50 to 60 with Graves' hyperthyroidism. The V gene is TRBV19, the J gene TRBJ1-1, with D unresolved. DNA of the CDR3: TGTGCCAGTAGTGATCTCAGCTATCGCACTGAAGCTTTCTTT. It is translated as CASSDLSYRTEAFF.